These 22 T cell receptor beta chains originate from one sample sequenced in a study of cytomegalovirus exposure and HLA in healthy donors. Primers: 60 Vbeta forward and 13 Jbeta reverse. Only in-frame clones appear in the TCRdb table, and some are missing; sequencing was by immunoSEQ multiplex PCR. The table has around 120,000 clones, about four fifths seen once. The specimen was PBMCs. These receptor sequences come from a female donor in good health and CMV-seropositive.

As DNA, the CDR3 is TGTGCCAGCAGCTTAGGGCTCCTTGCGGGGGTCCAGGAGACCCAGTACTTC. Protein sequence: CASSLGLLAGVQETQYF. V gene TRBV7-2 combines with J gene TRBJ2-5, with 7 nucleotides matching TRBD2. The CDR3 length is 17 residues. J was trimmed by 5 bases and V by 1 base; bases with no gene match: 13. The germline V gene has CDR1 SGHTA and CDR2 FQGNSA.

The V call is TRBV10-2, the J call TRBJ2-5; 14 positions match TRBD2. Germline assignment: CDR1 WSHSY and CDR2 SAAADI. The CDR3 loop spans 16 amino acids. The J segment lost 4 bases and the V segment lost 4 bases, leaving 5 bases of the junction unmatched. Written as DNA, the CDR3 is TGCGCCAGCAGTGCTGGGACTAGCGGGGGTTCAGAGACCCAGTACTTC. Amino acids: CASSAGTSGGSETQYF.

The rearrangement links TRBV5-6 to TRBJ1-2, with D uncertain. Germline lookup yields CDR1 SGHDT and CDR2 YYEEEE. Between the trimmed V and J ends, which lost 1 base and 8 bases, there was a span of 12 bases. The CDR3 consists of 13 residues. In nucleotides, the CDR3 is TGTGCCAGCAGCTTGATCAGTGAATACGGCTACACCTTC. Translating it yields CASSLISEYGYTF. The whole variable domain, filled in from reference TRBV5-6 and TRBJ1-2, reads DAGVTQSPTHLIKTRGQQVTLRCSPKSGHDTVSWYQQALGQGPQFIFQYYEEEERQRGNFPDRFSGHQFPNYSSELNVNALLLGDSALYLCASSLISEYGYTFGSGTRLTVV.

J is TRBJ1-2 and V is TRBV7-2; 9 nucleotides match TRBD1. The CDR3 loop spans 13 amino acids. CDR1 is SGHTA, CDR2 FQGNSA, per germline. Trimming cost V 5 bases and J 7 bases; bases outside gene matches: 5. This CDR3 reads CASSPGTGLGYTF. CDR3 DNA: TGTGCCAGCAGCCCCGGGACAGGGCTTGGCTACACCTTC.

In this sample, this clone turned up once. This rearrangement joins TRBV19 to TRBJ2-5; 8 bases are shared with TRBD1. Germline values: CDR1 LNHDA, CDR2 SQIVND (reference sequence). CDR3 length: 16 residues. V was clipped by 5 bases and J by 0 bases; unmatched bases: 8. CDR3 DNA sequence: TGTGCCAGTAGTCACAGGGGGGCTCCGTACCAAGAGACCCAGTACTTC. The encoded protein is CASSHRGAPYQETQYF.

The CDR3 sequence: CASSLTDPSYEQYF. Here the CDR3 DNA reads TGCGCCAGCAGCTTGACAGATCCGTCCTACGAGCAGTACTTC. The chain has TRBV5-1 and TRBJ2-7, with no clear D. The germline V gene has CDR1 SGHRS and CDR2 YFSETQ. This CDR3 region has 14 residues. Trimming left V 1 base short and J 1 base short, with 9 bases between.

For this clone: The junction shows a germline mismatch at one end, possibly a read error. The V call is TRBV7-9, the J call TRBJ1-5; possible D gene TRBD1, 5 bases. Per germline, CDR1 SEHNR and CDR2 FQNEAQ (reference sequence). This CDR3 is 12 amino acids long. For the CDR3, the DNA is TGTTCCAGTCGTAGGGGAAATCAGCCCCAGCATTTT. Translation: CSSRRGNQPQHF.

The chain joins TRBV5-4 to TRBJ2-5; 10 positions agree with TRBD2. CDR3 size: 15 residues. The V segment lost 1 base and the J segment 2 bases; nucleotides outside the gene matches: 2. CDR1 is SGHNT and CDR2 is YYREEE in the germline V gene (reference sequence). The CDR3 here is CASSLTSGAQETQYF. For the CDR3, the DNA is TGTGCCAGCAGCTTGACTAGCGGGGCTCAAGAGACCCAGTACTTC.

The chain employs TRBV2 and TRBJ1-6, with D perhaps TRBD1 (5 bases). V was cut by 7 bases and J by 7 bases, with 17 bases left in between. The CDR3 consists of 15 residues. CDR1 and CDR2 (germline): SNHLY, FYNNEI. CDR3 protein: CASTSWGAQNSPLHF. DNA of the CDR3: TGTGCCAGCACTTCCTGGGGCGCCCAAAATTCACCCCTCCACTTT.

The chain has TRBV29-1 and TRBJ1-4; 7 nucleotides align to TRBD1. Germline lookup yields CDR1 SQVTM and CDR2 ANQGSEA. The V gene end was trimmed by 3 bases and the J gene end by 5 bases; junction bases not matched to a gene: 3. The CDR3 loop spans 13 amino acids. CDR3 in DNA: TGCAGCGTTGAGACAGGGTGGAATGAAAAACTGTTTTTT. It encodes CSVETGWNEKLFF.

The gene calls are TRBV5-1 and TRBJ2-7, with no clear D. The CDR3 consists of 14 residues. The V end lost 3 bases, the J end lost 6 bases, and 16 bases lay between the germline ends. Germline V CDR1 and CDR2: SGHRS, YFSETQ. In DNA form, the CDR3 reads TGCGCCAGCAGCTCCCAGACTGGCCTGGGCGAGCAGTACTTC. Translated, it gives CASSSQTGLGEQYF. The full variable domain, rest sourced from reference TRBV5-1 and TRBJ2-7, is KAGVTQTPRYLIKTRGQQVTLSCSPISGHRSVSWYQQTPGQGLQFLFEYFSETQRNKGNFPGRFSGRQFSNSRSEMNVSTLELGDSALYLCASSSQTGLGEQYFGPGTRLTVT.

The chain employs TRBV25-1 and TRBJ2-2; D possibly corresponds to TRBD1 (5 bases). The germline V gene has CDR1 MGHDK and CDR2 SYGVNS. CDR3 length equals 11 residues. The V and J ends lost 6 bases and 7 bases respectively, with 6 bases between them. CDR3 bases: TGTGCCAGCAGCGGACACGGGGAGCTGTTTTTT. The encoded protein is CASSGHGELFF.

The rearrangement links TRBV11-2 to TRBJ2-7; tentatively, D is TRBD1 (5 bases). Trimming took off 4 bases at V and 5 bases at J, with 15 bases between the two ends. Looked up from germline, CDR1 is SGHAT and CDR2 is FQNNGV. The CDR3 runs 14 residues. The CDR3 nucleotides are TGTGCCAGCAGCTCCCCCACAGGTTTTGACGAGCAGTACTTC. Amino acid sequence: CASSSPTGFDEQYF.

The J gene is TRBJ1-6, the V gene TRBV18; no definite D call. Germline V lookup: CDR1 KGHSH, CDR2 LQKENI. The CDR3 length is 14 residues. The ends were cut back, 2 bases at V and 7 bases at J, with 9 bases in the middle. The chain's CDR3 is CASSPSSGNSPLHF. CDR3 nucleotide sequence: TGTGCCAGCTCACCATCTAGTGGGAATTCACCCCTCCACTTT. Filled out from reference TRBV18 and TRBJ1-6, the complete variable domain reads NAGVMQNPRHLVRRRGQEARLRCSPMKGHSHVYWYRQLPEEGLKFMVYLQKENIIDESGMPKERFSAEFPKEGPSILRIQQVVRGDSAAYFCASSPSSGNSPLHFGNGTRLTVT.

This sequence joins TRBV27 and TRBJ1-4; D is possibly TRBD1 (6 bases). The V gene's germline CDR1 is MNHEY and CDR2 SMNVEV (reference sequence). There are 15 residues in the CDR3. Trimming stripped 2 bases from V and 8 bases from J, with 15 bases between. CDR3 loop: CASSLRWGRYEKLFF. CDR3 nucleotide sequence: TGTGCCAGCAGTTTACGATGGGGGCGTTACGAAAAACTGTTTTTT.

The chain joins TRBV7-2 to TRBJ1-6, with 7 bases matching TRBD1. CDR1 and CDR2 (germline): SGHTA, FQGNSA. The CDR3 has 15 amino acids. V lost 4 bases to trimming and J lost 3 bases; unmatched junction nucleotides: 3. Here the CDR3 reads CASSSGQVYNSPLHF. CDR3 in DNA: TGTGCCAGCAGCTCCGGACAGGTCTATAATTCACCCCTCCACTTT.

The rearrangement links TRBV7-2 to TRBJ2-7, with D perhaps TRBD1 (6 bases). Germline CDR1 is SGHTA and CDR2 is FQGNSA. V lost 5 bases, J lost 0 bases, and 11 bases lay in between. The CDR3 extends over 14 amino acids. The CDR3 bases are TGTGCCAGCAGCATCCGGGACACCTCCTACGAGCAGTACTTC. It translates to CASSIRDTSYEQYF.

The chain recombines TRBV5-8 with TRBJ1-1, with 9 bases aligning to TRBD1. Germline V CDR1 and CDR2: SGHTS, YDEGEE. J was trimmed by 7 bases and V by 1 base; bases with no gene match: 8. The CDR3 has 15 amino acids. CDR3: CASSLTPPGQGEAFF. As DNA, the CDR3 is TGTGCCAGCAGCTTGACCCCACCGGGACAGGGTGAAGCTTTCTTT. Together with reference TRBV5-8 and TRBJ1-1, the CDR3 gives the full variable domain: EAGVTQSPTHLIKTRGQQATLRCSPISGHTSVYWYQQALGLGLQFLLWYDEGEERNRGNFPPRFSGRQFPNYSSELNVNALELEDSALYLCASSLTPPGQGEAFFGQGTRLTVV.

This rearrangement joins TRBV5-8 to TRBJ2-3, with 8 bases aligning to TRBD1. There are 15 residues in the CDR3. Germline V gene data show CDR1 as SGHTS and CDR2 as YDEGEE. The ends lost 3 bases at V and 2 bases at J; junction bases unmatched: 5. The CDR3 coding sequence is TGTGCCAGCAGCTCACAGGGGGATACCACAGATACGCAGTATTTT. Amino acid sequence: CASSSQGDTTDTQYF. Using reference TRBV5-8 and TRBJ2-3 for the parts outside the CDR3, the full variable domain is EAGVTQSPTHLIKTRGQQATLRCSPISGHTSVYWYQQALGLGLQFLLWYDEGEERNRGNFPPRFSGRQFPNYSSELNVNALELEDSALYLCASSSQGDTTDTQYFGPGTRLTVL.

The V gene is TRBV10-3, the J gene TRBJ1-6; D perhaps matches TRBD1 (6 bases). Germline values: CDR1 ENHRY, CDR2 SYGVKD. There are 12 residues in the CDR3. V was trimmed by 11 bases and J by 8 bases, leaving 13 bases between them. The CDR3 is CASRTDYSPLHF. Written as DNA, the CDR3 is TGTGCCTCCCGGACAGATTATTCACCCCTCCACTTT.

J is TRBJ2-7 and V is TRBV19; possibly TRBD1 for D (7 bases). Germline-derived CDR1 and CDR2 are LNHDA and SQIVND (reference sequence). The germline V and J ends were trimmed by 3 bases and 7 bases, with 13 bases remaining between them. There are 13 residues in the CDR3. CDR3 region: CASSIGGGFEQYF. The CDR3 nucleotides are TGTGCCAGTAGTATTGGAGGGGGCTTTGAGCAGTACTTC.

The chain employs TRBV7-2 and TRBJ1-2; 10 bases fit TRBD1. This CDR3 is built from 16 residues. Germline assignment: CDR1 SGHTA and CDR2 FQGNSA. V was clipped by 2 bases and J by 5 bases; unmatched bases: 8. CDR3 in amino acids: CASSLQGTGVGYGYTF. The CDR3 DNA reads TGTGCCAGCAGCTTACAGGGGACAGGGGTAGGGTATGGCTACACCTTC.